The 23 T cell receptor beta chains below were found in one sample sequenced in a study of regulatory T cells in long-lasting Graves disease. Investigators prepared the TCR beta libraries by applying iRepertoire HTBI primers and Arm-PCR of CDR3 regions. TCRdb re-called the multiplex PCR reads with MiXCR, one entry per CDR3 protein. The table shows more than 450,000 distinct CDR3 sequences, with around 15% occurring only once. The time point denotes: newly diagnosed GD, antithyroid drugs for less than 3 months. PBMCs were the source of the RNA used for TCR sequencing. This same sample was also part of a study on T cells in Graves' hyperthyroidism and ophthalmopathy.

Sample: peripheral blood mononuclear cells (PBMCs), taken at new diagnosis, from a patient treated with antithyroid drugs. These TCRs come from a man in his forties with Graves disease.

This clonotype appeared many times. The chain has TRBV20-1 and TRBJ2-5; possibly TRBD2 for D (5 bases). Germline CDR1 reads DFQATT; CDR2 reads SNEGSKA (reference sequence). The CDR3 is 14 residues long. V lost 3 bases to trimming and J lost 5 bases, with 16 bases between them. In nucleotides, the CDR3 is TGCAGTGCTAGGGCCCCCTATACGGGGGAGACCCAGTACTTC. Its translation is CSARAPYTGETQYF.

Ten or more counts support this clonotype. The chain uses TRBV5-1 and TRBJ1-6, with D perhaps matching TRBD1 (5 bases). The V gene's germline CDR1 is SGHRS and CDR2 YFSETQ. This CDR3 spans 14 amino acids. V lost 4 bases to trimming and J lost 8 bases, with 13 bases between them. The CDR3 sequence is CASSGTRADSPLHF. CDR3 nucleotides: TGCGCCAGCAGCGGGACTAGGGCAGATTCACCCCTCCACTTT.

This clonotype has only a few counts. V and J are TRBV20-1 and TRBJ1-1; D is undetermined. This CDR3 region has 13 residues. The V and J ends lost 5 bases and 3 bases respectively, with 13 bases between them. CDR1 and CDR2 (germline): DFQATT, SNEGSKA (reference sequence). The CDR3 DNA reads TGCAGTGCTGCCCCCCGGGCCGACACTGAAGCTTTCTTT. Residues: CSAAPRADTEAFF.

In this sample, this clonotype turned up many times. The chain combines TRBV11-3 with TRBJ1-1, with a possible D match to TRBD1 (6 bases). Germline-derived CDR1 and CDR2 are SGHNT and YENEEA. The length of the CDR3 is 14 residues. The V end lost 5 bases, the J end lost 4 bases, and 14 bases lay between the germline ends. DNA of the CDR3: TGTGCCAGCAGCATACAGGGTAAGGGCACTGAAGCTTTCTTT. Translating gives CASSIQGKGTEAFF.

The rearrangement uses TRBV3-1 and TRBJ2-7; D may correspond to TRBD1 or TRBD2 (5 bases each). Deletions cut 4 bases from V and 1 base from J, with 11 bases between. CDR3 length equals 14 residues. Germline CDR1 is LGHDT and CDR2 is YNNKEL (reference sequence). The CDR3 protein is CASSRGTTSYEQYF. CDR3 coding DNA: TGTGCCAGCAGCCGTGGGACCACATCCTACGAGCAGTACTTC.

This clonotype was seen a few times. Here the CDR3 DNA reads TGCAGTGCAGCCGGGACTAGCGGTGTCAATGAGCAGTTCTTC. This sequence encodes CSAAGTSGVNEQFF. The rearrangement joins TRBV20-1 to TRBJ2-1; TRBD2 agrees at 11 bases. This CDR3 spans 14 amino acids. Germline V gives CDR1 DFQATT, CDR2 SNEGSKA (reference sequence). V trimming: 6 bases; J trimming: 6 bases; junction bases outside the gene matches: 7.

In its sample, this clonotype was seen many times. V and J are TRBV5-1 and TRBJ2-1, with D perhaps given as TRBD1 or TRBD2 (6 bases each). From germline, CDR1 is SGHRS and CDR2 YFSETQ. The CDR3 extends over 15 amino acids. The V end was cut by 4 bases, the J end by 7 bases, with 18 bases between. The CDR3 is CASSLVLRGDNEQFF. Written as DNA, the CDR3 is TGCGCCAGCAGCCTGGTACTTAGGGGGGATAATGAGCAGTTCTTC.

The chain uses TRBV6-1 and TRBJ2-7, with 13 positions matching TRBD2. Trimming at V came to 4 bases and at J to 3 bases, leaving 6 bases not matched to a gene. CDR3 length equals 16 residues. Germline V gene lookup returns CDR1 MNHNS and CDR2 SASEGT. This chain's CDR3 is CASSGSGTSGVYEQYF. As DNA, the CDR3 is TGTGCCAGCAGTGGATCCGGGACTAGCGGGGTCTACGAGCAGTACTTC.

The CDR3: CASMGRGSNQPQHF. CDR3 DNA: TGTGCCAGCATGGGGCGGGGTAGCAATCAGCCCCAGCATTTT. The gene calls are TRBV6-1 and TRBJ1-5, with D perhaps matching TRBD1 (5 bases). This CDR3 has 14 residues. Trimming cost V 7 bases and J 0 bases, with 10 bases left between them. Germline V gives CDR1 MNHNS, CDR2 SASEGT.

A remark on this clonotype: The junction shows a germline mismatch at one end, possibly a read error. The chain couples TRBV20-1 to TRBJ2-1; D uncertain. Germline-derived CDR1 and CDR2 are DFQATT and SNEGSKA (reference sequence). This CDR3 has 10 residues. CDR3 in DNA: TGCAGTGCCTCCTCGGATACCGACCTCTTC. Translating gives CSASSDTDLF.

Only a few counts were recorded for this clonotype. The chain uses TRBV29-1 and TRBJ2-1, with D unresolved. V was shortened by 4 bases and J by 6 bases, with 10 bases between the two germline ends. The CDR3 consists of 12 residues. CDR1 SQVTM and CDR2 ANQGSEA come from the germline V gene. The CDR3 protein is CSVGRTLNEQFF. CDR3 DNA sequence: TGCAGCGTTGGTCGGACGCTCAATGAGCAGTTCTTC.

The CDR3 coding sequence is TGTGCCAGCAGCGCGAATCCAGGGGCAGGGGCCAACGTCCTGACTTTC. Protein product: CASSANPGAGANVLTF. V gene TRBV9 combines with J gene TRBJ2-6; D may be TRBD1 (6 bases). Germline assignment: CDR1 SGDLS and CDR2 YYNGEE. V shed 3 bases and J shed 4 bases, with 14 bases lying between them. CDR3 length: 16 residues.

The table lists this clonotype with many counts. The rearrangement links TRBV30 to TRBJ1-5; D is perhaps TRBD1 (5 bases). Germline V gives CDR1 GTSNPN, CDR2 SVGIG (reference sequence). V was trimmed by 6 bases and J by 2 bases, leaving 8 bases between them. CDR3 length: 12 amino acids. The CDR3: CACDSGNQPQHF. CDR3 nucleotides: TGTGCCTGTGACAGTGGCAATCAGCCCCAGCATTTT.

As for this clonotype: It differs at one base from a far larger clone, so likely a read error. The genes are TRBV3-1 and TRBJ2-7, with TRBD1 matching 10 bases. The germline gives CDR1 LGHDT, CDR2 YNNKEL (reference sequence). Trimming cost V 1 base and J 7 bases; bases outside gene matches: 10. CDR3 length: 16 residues. CDR3 nucleotides: TGTGCCAGCAGCCAAGGGGCGACAGGGGGCGGGTATGAGCAGTACTTC. Its protein is CASSQGATGGGYEQYF.

This clonotype was found a few times. The chain has TRBV6-5 and TRBJ1-2; D remains unclear. CDR3 size: 13 residues. The germline CDR1 and CDR2 sequences are MNHEY and SVGAGI. V was cut by 0 bases and J by 6 bases, with 8 bases left in between. In DNA form, the CDR3 reads TGTGCCAGCAGTTACTCGAGTGGCCATGGCTACACCTTC. This sequence encodes CASSYSSGHGYTF.

As to this clonotype: This may arise from a read error, as a much more abundant clone is one base away. The chain has TRBV5-6 and TRBJ2-3; 8 nucleotides agree with TRBD1. The CDR3 is 13 residues long. V gave up 4 bases and J gave up 3 bases; unmatched junction bases: 1. Germline CDR1 reads SGHDT; CDR2 reads YYEEEE. CDR3 amino acids: CASSRDRTDTQYF. The CDR3 DNA reads as TGTGCCAGCAGCCGGGACAGGACAGATACGCAGTATTTT.

This clonotype was detected ten times or more. The chain recombines TRBV28 with TRBJ2-7; no firm D call. Germline lookup yields CDR1 MDHEN and CDR2 SYDVKM. Trimming removed 8 bases from V and 4 bases from J, with 18 bases in between. The CDR3 runs 14 residues. The CDR3 sequence: CASGPRLVVYEQYF. The CDR3, as DNA: TGTGCCAGCGGCCCACGGCTAGTCGTTTACGAGCAGTACTTC.

The chain is built from TRBV29-1 and TRBJ2-7; 9 bases align to TRBD1. V trimming: 5 bases; J trimming: 7 bases; junction bases outside the gene matches: 6. This CDR3 spans 12 amino acids. Germline V lookup: CDR1 SQVTM, CDR2 ANQGSEA. The CDR3 spells CSVSQGAGEQYF. DNA of the CDR3: TGCAGCGTTTCACAGGGGGCGGGTGAGCAGTACTTC.

This clonotype came up many times. The gene calls are TRBV2 and TRBJ2-3; D ambiguous. This CDR3 has 16 residues. Germline CDR1 SNHLY, CDR2 FYNNEI. With 0 bases removed from V and 1 base from J, the gap between germline ends came to 11 bases. The CDR3 DNA reads TGTGCCAGCAGTGAAGCGAAGGAGCGACGCACAGATACGCAGTATTTT. Translated: CASSEAKERRTDTQYF.

This clonotype was counted at least ten times. The chain recombines TRBV5-5 with TRBJ2-5; D gene ambiguous. Germline CDR1 SGHKS, CDR2 YYEKEE (reference sequence). V dropped 4 bases and J dropped 1 base, with 5 bases sitting between them. The length of the CDR3 is 12 residues. CDR3 nucleotide sequence: TGTGCCAGCAGCGCAATCCAAGAGACCCAGTACTTC. This translates into CASSAIQETQYF. Together with reference TRBV5-5 and TRBJ2-5, the CDR3 gives the full variable domain: DAGVTQSPTHLIKTRGQQVTLRCSPISGHKSVSWYQQVLGQGPQFIFQYYEKEERGRGNFPDRFSARQFPNYSSELNVNALLLGDSALYLCASSAIQETQYFGPGTRLLVL.

As for this clonotype: A much larger clone differs by one base, so this may be a read error. Because it lacks the conserved phenylalanine or tryptophan at the end, this CDR3 is likely a read error. This chain uses TRBV27 with TRBJ2-7, with 7 bases fitting TRBD2. V was clipped by 6 bases and J by 0 bases; unmatched bases: 8. The CDR3 totals 15 residues. The V gene's germline CDR1 is MNHEY and CDR2 SMNVEV (reference sequence). CDR3 in DNA: TGTGCCAGCAGCTTAAGCCTAGCGGTCTCCTACGAGCAGTACTAC. Encoded protein: CASSLSLAVSYEQYY.

The CDR3 DNA sequence: TGTGCCTGGAGCCAACTATATAGCAATCAGCCCCAGCATTTT. Its translation: CAWSQLYSNQPQHF. V usage is TRBV30 and J usage is TRBJ1-5, with unresolved D. There are 14 residues in the CDR3. V was shortened by 3 bases and J by 0 bases, with 9 bases between the two germline ends. The V gene's germline CDR1 is GTSNPN and CDR2 SVGIG (reference sequence).

This clonotype was counted a few times. V is TRBV27 and J is TRBJ2-7; 12 nucleotides match TRBD2. The germline V gene has CDR1 MNHEY and CDR2 SMNVEV (reference sequence). J lost 2 bases, V lost 6 bases, and 5 bases had no gene match. This CDR3 is 15 amino acids long. The CDR3 is CASSLLAGGAYEQYF. The CDR3, as DNA: TGTGCCAGCAGCCTTCTAGCGGGAGGGGCCTACGAGCAGTACTTC.